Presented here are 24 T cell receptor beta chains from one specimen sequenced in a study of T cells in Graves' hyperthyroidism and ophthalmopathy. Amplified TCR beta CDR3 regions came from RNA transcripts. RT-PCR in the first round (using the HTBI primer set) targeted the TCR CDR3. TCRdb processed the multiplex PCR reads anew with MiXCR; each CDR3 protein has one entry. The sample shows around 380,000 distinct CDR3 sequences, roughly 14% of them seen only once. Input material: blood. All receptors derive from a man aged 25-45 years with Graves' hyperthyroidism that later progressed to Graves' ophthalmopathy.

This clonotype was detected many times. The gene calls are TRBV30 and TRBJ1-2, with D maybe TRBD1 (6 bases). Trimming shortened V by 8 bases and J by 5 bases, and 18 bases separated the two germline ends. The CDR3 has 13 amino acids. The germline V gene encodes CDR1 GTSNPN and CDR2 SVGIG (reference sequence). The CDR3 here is CARRGGRKYGYTF. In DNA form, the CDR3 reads TGTGCCCGCCGGGGGGGGCGCAAATATGGCTACACCTTC.

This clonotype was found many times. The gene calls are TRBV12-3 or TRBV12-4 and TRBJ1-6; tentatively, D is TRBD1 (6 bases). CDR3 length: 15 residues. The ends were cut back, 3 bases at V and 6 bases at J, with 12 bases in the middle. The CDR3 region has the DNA TGTGCCAGCAGTTTCTCCAGGGGTGGTAATTCACCCCTCCACTTT. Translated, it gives CASSFSRGGNSPLHF.

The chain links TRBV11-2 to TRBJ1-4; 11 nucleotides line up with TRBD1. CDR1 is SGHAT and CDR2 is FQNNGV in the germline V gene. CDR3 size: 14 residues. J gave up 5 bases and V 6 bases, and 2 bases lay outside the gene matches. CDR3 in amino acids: CASRGQGENEKLFF. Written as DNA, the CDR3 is TGTGCCAGCAGGGGACAGGGGGAAAATGAAAAACTGTTTTTT.

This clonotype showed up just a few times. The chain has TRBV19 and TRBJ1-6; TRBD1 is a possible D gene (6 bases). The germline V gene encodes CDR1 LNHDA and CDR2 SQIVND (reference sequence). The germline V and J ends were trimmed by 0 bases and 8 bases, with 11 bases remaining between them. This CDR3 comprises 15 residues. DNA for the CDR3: TGTGCCAGTAGTATAGACCACAGGGCGGATTCACCCCTCCACTTT. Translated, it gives CASSIDHRADSPLHF.

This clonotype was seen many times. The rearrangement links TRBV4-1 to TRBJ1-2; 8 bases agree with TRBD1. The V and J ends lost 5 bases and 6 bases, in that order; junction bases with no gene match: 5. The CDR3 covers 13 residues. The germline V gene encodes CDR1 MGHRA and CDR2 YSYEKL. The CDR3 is CASSTTGGDGYTF. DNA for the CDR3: TGCGCCAGCAGCACCACAGGGGGGGATGGCTACACCTTC.

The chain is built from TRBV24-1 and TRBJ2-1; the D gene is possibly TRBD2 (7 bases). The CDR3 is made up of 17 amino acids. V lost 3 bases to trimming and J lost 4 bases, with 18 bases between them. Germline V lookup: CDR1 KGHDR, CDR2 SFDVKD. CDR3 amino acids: CATSDIPGGGQYNEQFF. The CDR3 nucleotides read TGTGCCACCAGTGATATCCCGGGCGGGGGCCAATACAATGAGCAGTTCTTC.

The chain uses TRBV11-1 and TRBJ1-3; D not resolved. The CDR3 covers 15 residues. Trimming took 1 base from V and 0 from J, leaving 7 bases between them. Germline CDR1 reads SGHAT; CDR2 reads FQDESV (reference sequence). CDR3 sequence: CASSLGSSSGNTIYF. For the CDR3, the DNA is TGTGCCAGCAGCTTAGGGAGCAGCTCTGGAAACACCATATATTTT.

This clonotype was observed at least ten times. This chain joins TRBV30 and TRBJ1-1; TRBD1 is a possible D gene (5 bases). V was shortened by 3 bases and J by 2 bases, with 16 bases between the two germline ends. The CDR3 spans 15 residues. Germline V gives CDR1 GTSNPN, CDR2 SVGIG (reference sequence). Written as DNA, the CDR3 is TGTGCCTGGAGGGGATATTCGGGACTCAACACTGAAGCTTTCTTT. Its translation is CAWRGYSGLNTEAFF.

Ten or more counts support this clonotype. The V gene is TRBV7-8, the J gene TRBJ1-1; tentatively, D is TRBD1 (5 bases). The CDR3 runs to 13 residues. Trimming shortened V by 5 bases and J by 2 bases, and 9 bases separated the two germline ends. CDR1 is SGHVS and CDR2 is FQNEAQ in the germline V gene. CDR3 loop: CASSQDTNTEAFF. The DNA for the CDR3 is TGTGCCAGCAGCCAGGACACCAACACTGAAGCTTTCTTT.

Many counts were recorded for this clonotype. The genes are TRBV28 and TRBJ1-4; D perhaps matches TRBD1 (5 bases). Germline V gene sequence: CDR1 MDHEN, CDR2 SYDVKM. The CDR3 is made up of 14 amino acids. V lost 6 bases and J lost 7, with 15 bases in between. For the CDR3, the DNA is TGTGCCAGCAGCCCCGGGACGTCTCCTGAAAAACTGTTTTTT. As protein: CASSPGTSPEKLFF.

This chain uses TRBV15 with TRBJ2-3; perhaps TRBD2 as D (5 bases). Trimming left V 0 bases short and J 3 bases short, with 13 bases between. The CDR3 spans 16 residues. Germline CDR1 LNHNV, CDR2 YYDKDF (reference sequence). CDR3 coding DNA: TGTGCCACCAGCAGAGATCGGGGTTTTGGGACAGATACGCAGTATTTT. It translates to CATSRDRGFGTDTQYF.

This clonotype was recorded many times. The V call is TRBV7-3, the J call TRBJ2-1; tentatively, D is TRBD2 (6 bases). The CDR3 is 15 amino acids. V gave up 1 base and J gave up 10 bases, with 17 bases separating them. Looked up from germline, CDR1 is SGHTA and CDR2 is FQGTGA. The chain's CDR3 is CASSLIPGTPGEQFF. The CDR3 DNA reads TGTGCCAGCAGCTTAATACCCGGGACTCCGGGAGAGCAGTTCTTC.

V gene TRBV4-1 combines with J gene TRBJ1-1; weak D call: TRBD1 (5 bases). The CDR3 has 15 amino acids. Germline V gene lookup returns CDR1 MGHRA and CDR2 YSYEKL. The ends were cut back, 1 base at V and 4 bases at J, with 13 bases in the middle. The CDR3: CASSQVWGVGTEAFF. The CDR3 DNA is TGCGCCAGCAGCCAAGTTTGGGGGGTGGGCACTGAAGCTTTCTTT.

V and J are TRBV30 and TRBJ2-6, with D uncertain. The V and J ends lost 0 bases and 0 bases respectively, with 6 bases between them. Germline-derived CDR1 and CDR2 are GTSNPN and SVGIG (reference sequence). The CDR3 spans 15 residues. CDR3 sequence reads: CAWSVSLSGANVLTF. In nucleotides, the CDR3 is TGTGCCTGGAGTGTTTCGCTCTCTGGGGCCAACGTCCTGACTTTC. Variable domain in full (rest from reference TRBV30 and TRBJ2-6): SQTIHQWPATLVQPVGSPLSLECTVEGTSNPNLYWYRQAAGRGLQLLFYSVGIGQISSEVPQNLSASRPQDRQFILSSKKLLLSDSGFYLCAWSVSLSGANVLTFGAGSRLTVL.

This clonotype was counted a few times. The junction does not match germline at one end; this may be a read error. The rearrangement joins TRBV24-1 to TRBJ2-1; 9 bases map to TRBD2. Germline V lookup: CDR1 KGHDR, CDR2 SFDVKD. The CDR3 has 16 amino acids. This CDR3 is CATSDLRRGGPDEQLF. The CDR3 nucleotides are TGTGCCACCAGTGATTTGCGGCGGGGGGGCCCTGATGAGCAGCTCTTC.

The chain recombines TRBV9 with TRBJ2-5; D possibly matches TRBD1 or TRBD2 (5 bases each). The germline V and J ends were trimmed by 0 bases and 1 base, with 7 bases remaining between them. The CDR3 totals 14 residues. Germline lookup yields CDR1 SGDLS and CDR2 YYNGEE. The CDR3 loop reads CASSVEGTQETQYF. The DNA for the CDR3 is TGTGCCAGCAGCGTAGAAGGGACCCAAGAGACCCAGTACTTC.

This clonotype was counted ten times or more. CDR3 nucleotides: TGTGCCAGCAGACAGGGGGGCAATCAGCCCCAGCATTTT. Protein: CASRQGGNQPQHF. The chain has TRBV28 and TRBJ1-5; 8 bases match TRBD1. The CDR3 is made up of 13 amino acids. CDR1 is MDHEN and CDR2 is SYDVKM in the germline V gene. V dropped 6 bases and J dropped 2; count of bases not matched to a gene: 0. The whole variable domain, remainder taken from reference TRBV28 and TRBJ1-5, is DVKVTQSSRYLVKRTGEKVFLECVQDMDHENMFWYRQDPGLGLRLIYFSYDVKMKEKGDIPEGYSVSREKKERFSLILESASTNQTSMYLCASRQGGNQPQHFGDGTRLSIL.

The CDR3 bases are TGTGCCTGGGCAGAGTGGGACGGTCCTAATCAGCCCCAGCATTTT. This codes for CAWAEWDGPNQPQHF. The chain employs TRBV30 and TRBJ1-5; possible D gene TRBD1, 5 bases. Germline-derived CDR1 and CDR2 are GTSNPN and SVGIG (reference sequence). Trimming removed 5 bases from V and 4 bases from J, with 18 bases in between. The CDR3 loop spans 15 amino acids.

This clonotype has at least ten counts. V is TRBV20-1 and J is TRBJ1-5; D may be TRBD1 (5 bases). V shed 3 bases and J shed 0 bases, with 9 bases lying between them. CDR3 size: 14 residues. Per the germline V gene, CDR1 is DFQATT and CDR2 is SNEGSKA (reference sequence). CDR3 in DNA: TGCAGTGCTAGCCGGGGGAATAGCAATCAGCCCCAGCATTTT. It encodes CSASRGNSNQPQHF.

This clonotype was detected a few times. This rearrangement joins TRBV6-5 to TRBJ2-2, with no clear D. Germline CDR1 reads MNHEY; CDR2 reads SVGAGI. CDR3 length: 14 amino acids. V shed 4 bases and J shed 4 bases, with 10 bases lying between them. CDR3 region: CASSSGLGTGELFF. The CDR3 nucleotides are TGTGCCAGCAGTTCCGGGCTGGGCACCGGGGAGCTGTTTTTT.

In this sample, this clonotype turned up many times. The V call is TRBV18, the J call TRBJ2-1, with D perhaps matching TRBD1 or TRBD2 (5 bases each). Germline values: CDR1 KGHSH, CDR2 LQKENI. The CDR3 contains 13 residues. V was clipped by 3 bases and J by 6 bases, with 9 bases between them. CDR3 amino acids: CASSPTRGNEQFF. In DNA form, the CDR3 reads TGTGCCAGCTCACCTACTAGGGGCAATGAGCAGTTCTTC. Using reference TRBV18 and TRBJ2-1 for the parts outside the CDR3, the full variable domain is NAGVMQNPRHLVRRRGQEARLRCSPMKGHSHVYWYRQLPEEGLKFMVYLQKENIIDESGMPKERFSAEFPKEGPSILRIQQVVRGDSAAYFCASSPTRGNEQFFGPGTRLTVL.

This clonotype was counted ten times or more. CDR3 sequence: CASSSLAGDWTGELFF. Written as DNA, the CDR3 is TGCGCCAGCAGTTCCCTGGCGGGGGATTGGACCGGGGAGCTGTTTTTT. The V call is TRBV5-1, the J call TRBJ2-2; 7 bases line up with TRBD2. V shed 5 bases, J shed 5 bases, and the junction held 12 bases outside the gene matches. This CDR3 region has 16 residues. The V gene's germline CDR1 is SGHRS and CDR2 YFSETQ.

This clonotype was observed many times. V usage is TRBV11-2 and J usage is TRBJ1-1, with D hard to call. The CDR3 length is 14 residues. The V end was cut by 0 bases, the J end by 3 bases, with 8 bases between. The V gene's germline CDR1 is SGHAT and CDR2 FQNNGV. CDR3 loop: CASSLDFRYTEAFF. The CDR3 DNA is TGTGCCAGCAGCTTAGACTTTCGCTACACTGAAGCTTTCTTT. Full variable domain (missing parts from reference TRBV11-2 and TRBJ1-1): EAGVAQSPRYKIIEKRQSVAFWCNPISGHATLYWYQQILGQGPKLLIQFQNNGVVDDSQLPKDRFSAERLKGVDSTLKIQPAKLEDSAVYLCASSLDFRYTEAFFGQGTRLTVV.

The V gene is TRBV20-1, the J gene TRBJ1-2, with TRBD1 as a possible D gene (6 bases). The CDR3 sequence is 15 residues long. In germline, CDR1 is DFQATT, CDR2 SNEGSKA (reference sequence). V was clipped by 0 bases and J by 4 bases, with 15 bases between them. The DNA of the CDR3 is TGCAGTGCTAGAGAGACGGACAGAGCTCTCTATGGCTACACCTTC. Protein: CSARETDRALYGYTF.